A selection of T cell receptor beta chains follows, all from one sample in a study of blood T cell repertoires in COVID-19. TCRdb keeps only in-frame clones here, not all; method: immunoSEQ multiplex PCR. Seen here are about 270,000 clones, roughly nine tenths observed once, and the top ten hold approximately 9%. The sequencing sample was made of peripheral blood. The receptors were gathered from a man aged 35-49 years with active or convalescent COVID-19. The CDR3 runs from the conserved cysteine through the conserved F or W. D genes are given only for firm matches. Only part of the rows carry a size: once, few, many, or a class if the clone is expanded.

TRBJ1-5	TRBV19	once	NA	CASFGSNQPQHF	TGTGCCAGTTTCGGTAGCAATCAGCCCCAGCATTTT
TRBJ2-5	TRBV5-1	NA	TRBD1	CASSAGQAQETQYF	TGCGCCAGCAGCGCCGGACAGGCCCAAGAGACCCAGTACTTC
TRBJ2-7	TRBV7-2	NA	NA	CASSLGLSRASIYEQYF	TGTGCCAGCAGCTTAGGTCTGAGCAGGGCTTCCATCTACGAGCAGTACTTC
TRBJ1-2	TRBV5-6	NA	TRBD1	CASSAGTGSYTF	TGTGCCAGCAGCGCCGGGACAGGGAGCTACACCTTC
TRBJ2-3	TRBV4-2	NA	NA	CASSQDSAGSDTQYF	TGTGCCAGCAGCCAAGATTCGGCGGGGTCAGATACGCAGTATTTT
TRBJ1-1	TRBV19	NA	NA	CASMEGKAFF	TGTGCCAGTATGGAGGGTAAAGCTTTCTTT
TRBJ1-1	TRBV5-1	NA	NA	CASSFGSTLRGNTEAFF	TGCGCCAGCAGCTTTGGCAGTACTTTACGAGGGAACACTGAAGCTTTCTTT
TRBJ1-1	TRBV5-6	once	NA	CASSEAGNTEAFF	TGTGCCAGCAGCGAAGCTGGGAACACTGAAGCTTTCTTT
TRBJ1-2	TRBV7-9	few	NA	CASSFHGRSSGYTF	TGTGCCAGCAGCTTCCACGGCAGGTCGTCTGGCTACACCTTC
TRBJ1-2	TRBV6-1	NA	TRBD1	CASSESLTGVVGYTF	TGTGCCAGCAGTGAAAGTTTGACAGGGGTAGTTGGCTACACCTTC
TRBJ1-5	TRBV19	few	TRBD1	CASSKDRAISNQPQHF	TGTGCCAGTAGTAAGGACAGGGCAATTAGCAATCAGCCCCAGCATTTT
TRBJ2-1	TRBV29-1	NA	TRBD1	CSVGDSTEQFF	TGCAGCGTAGGGGACAGCACGGAGCAGTTCTTC
TRBJ2-3	TRBV7-9	NA	NA	CASSLGRQGFSSTDTQYF	TGTGCCAGCAGCTTAGGTCGTCAGGGCTTCTCTAGCACAGATACGCAGTATTTT
TRBJ1-1	TRBV6-1	NA	NA	CASSEKRAGWTEAFF	TGTGCCAGCAGTGAAAAGAGGGCAGGATGGACTGAAGCTTTCTTT
TRBJ2-1	TRBV27	once	NA	CASSFTGKQFF	TGTGCCAGCAGTTTTACAGGGAAGCAGTTCTTC
TRBJ1-5	TRBV29-1	NA	NA	CSAGGGFGQPQHF	TGCAGCGCCGGGGGGGGGTTTGGACAGCCCCAGCATTTT
TRBJ1-4	TRBV11-2	NA	NA	CASSSTGYEKLFF	TGTGCCAGCAGCTCCACAGGGTATGAAAAACTGTTTTTT
TRBJ2-7	TRBV7-6	NA	NA	CASSPGSAGPYEQYF	TGTGCCAGCAGCCCAGGTTCGGCGGGCCCCTACGAGCAGTACTTC
TRBJ1-5	TRBV5-6	few	NA	CASSLGPLKPQHF	TGTGCCAGCAGCTTGGGGCCCCTTAAGCCCCAGCATTTT
TRBJ1-6	TRBV27	NA	TRBD1	CASRKDRGGYSPLHF	TGTGCCAGCAGAAAGGACAGGGGGGGGTATTCACCCCTCCACTTT
TRBJ2-5	TRBV2	NA	TRBD1	CASSETGGKTQYF	TGTGCCAGCAGTGAGACAGGGGGTAAGACCCAGTACTTC
TRBJ1-1	TRBV13	once	NA	CASSLGQTEAFF	TGTGCCAGCAGCCTCGGACAAACTGAAGCTTTCTTT
TRBJ2-3	TRBV24-1	NA	TRBD2	CATGLLAGGTDTQYF	TGTGCCACCGGACTCCTAGCGGGGGGCACAGATACGCAGTATTTT
TRBJ2-1	TRBV2	NA	TRBD2	CASSVLAGSYNEQFF	TGTGCCAGCAGCGTACTAGCGGGGTCCTACAATGAGCAGTTCTTC
TRBJ2-1	TRBV19	NA	NA	CASSARLQRGNEQFF	TGTGCCAGTAGTGCTCGACTCCAAAGGGGGAATGAGCAGTTCTTC
TRBJ2-3	TRBV18	NA	NA	CASSRIGTSENADTQYF	TGTGCCAGCTCGCGAATTGGGACTTCCGAAAACGCAGATACGCAGTATTTT
TRBJ2-7	TRBV30	NA	TRBD1	CAWRAGGYEQYF	TGTGCCTGGAGGGCAGGGGGCTACGAGCAGTACTTC
TRBJ2-4	TRBV5-6	NA	TRBD2	CASSLSGTRENQYF	TGTGCCAGCAGCCTTAGTGGGACTAGAGAAAATCAGTACTTC
TRBJ1-5	TRBV7-8	NA	NA	CASSLAQNGQPQHF	TGTGCCAGCAGCTTAGCCCAGAATGGCCAGCCCCAGCATTTT
TRBJ2-7	TRBV3-1/TRBV3-2	NA	NA	CASSQAGSGLSYEQYF	TGTGCCAGCAGCCAAGCGGGTAGCGGACTTTCCTACGAGCAGTACTTC
TRBJ2-3	TRBV10-3	NA	TRBD1	CAISGWGQSTDTQYF	TGTGCCATCAGTGGCTGGGGACAGAGCACAGATACGCAGTATTTT
TRBJ2-1	TRBV27	NA	TRBD2	CASRDSSGGATPYNEQFF	TGTGCCAGCAGGGATTCTAGCGGGGGGGCGACCCCCTACAATGAGCAGTTCTTC
TRBJ1-3	TRBV18	NA	NA	CASSPPHPSGNTIYF	TGTGCCAGCTCACCACCACACCCCTCTGGAAACACCATATATTTT
TRBJ1-4	TRBV15	NA	NA	CATSRNYGGRNEKLFF	TGTGCCACCAGCAGAAACTATGGGGGCCGTAATGAAAAACTGTTTTTT
TRBJ2-3	TRBV7-3	NA	TRBD1	CASSFFWGQAFDFGTDTQYF	TGTGCCAGCAGCTTTTTTTGGGGACAGGCGTTCGACTTCGGCACAGATACGCAGTATTTT
TRBJ2-5	TRBV5-6	NA	NA	CASSLGTVQETQYF	TGTGCCAGCAGCTTGGGTACAGTACAAGAGACCCAGTACTTC
TRBJ1-2	TRBV11-2	NA	NA	CASSLGPPTPGVYYGYTF	TGTGCCAGCAGCTTAGGCCCCCCCACACCGGGAGTATATTATGGCTACACCTTC
TRBJ1-5	TRBV5-6	NA	NA	CASSLQARQPQHF	TGTGCCAGCAGCTTGCAGGCGCGTCAGCCCCAGCATTTT
TRBJ1-1	TRBV2	NA	NA	CASSPLLGENTEAFF	TGTGCCAGCAGTCCACTTCTAGGGGAGAACACTGAAGCTTTCTTT
TRBJ1-2	TRBV12-3/TRBV12-4	NA	TRBD1	CASSFDRGGYTF	TGTGCCAGCAGTTTCGACAGGGGTGGCTACACCTTC
TRBJ1-1	TRBV28	NA	TRBD1	CASSLSGTGRTEAFF	TGTGCCAGCAGTTTATCCGGGACAGGGCGAACTGAAGCTTTCTTT
TRBJ2-5	TRBV6-6	NA	TRBD2	CARATSRRTQYF	TGTGCCAGAGCGACTAGCCGACGGACCCAGTACTTC
TRBJ2-5	TRBV9	NA	NA	CASSVQGSETQYF	TGTGCCAGCAGCGTACAGGGGTCGGAGACCCAGTACTTC
TRBJ1-2	TRBV19	NA	NA	CASSTGDQGYTF	TGTGCCAGTAGTACAGGGGATCAAGGCTACACCTTC